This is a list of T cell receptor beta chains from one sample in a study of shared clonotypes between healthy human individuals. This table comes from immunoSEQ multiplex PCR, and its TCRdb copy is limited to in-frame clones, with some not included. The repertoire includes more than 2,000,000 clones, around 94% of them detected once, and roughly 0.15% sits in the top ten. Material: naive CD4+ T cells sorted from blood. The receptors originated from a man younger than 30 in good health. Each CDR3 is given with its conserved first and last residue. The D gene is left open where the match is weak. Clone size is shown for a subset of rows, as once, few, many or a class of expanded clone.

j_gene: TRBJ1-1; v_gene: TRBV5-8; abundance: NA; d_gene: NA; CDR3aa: CASSPAGGVWTEAFF; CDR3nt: TGTGCCAGCAGCCCAGCGGGTGGGGTGTGGACTGAAGCTTTCTTT
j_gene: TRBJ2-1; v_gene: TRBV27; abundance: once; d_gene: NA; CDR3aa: CASRPWNEGEQFF; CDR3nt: TGTGCCAGCAGACCCTGGAACGAGGGCGAGCAGTTCTTC
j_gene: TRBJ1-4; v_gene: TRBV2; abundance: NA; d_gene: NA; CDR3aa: CASSSLSGNSLSKLFF; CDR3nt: TGTGCCAGCAGTTCCCTATCTGGGAACTCCCTATCTAAACTGTTTTTT
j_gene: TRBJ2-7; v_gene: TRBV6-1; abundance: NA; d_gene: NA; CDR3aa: CASSDASGLEQYF; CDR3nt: TGTGCCAGCAGTGACGCATCGGGGTTGGAGCAGTACTTC
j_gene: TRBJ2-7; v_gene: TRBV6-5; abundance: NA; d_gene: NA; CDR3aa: CASSLGPLSSYEQYF; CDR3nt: TGTGCCAGCAGTTTGGGGCCCCTTAGCTCCTACGAGCAGTACTTC
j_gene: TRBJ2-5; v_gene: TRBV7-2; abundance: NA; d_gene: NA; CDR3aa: CASGRVQGGQETQYF; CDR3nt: TGTGCCAGCGGAAGAGTACAGGGCGGCCAAGAGACCCAGTACTTC
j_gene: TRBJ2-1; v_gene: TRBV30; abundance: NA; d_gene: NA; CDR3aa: CAWSTGDYNEQFF; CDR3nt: TGTGCCTGGAGTACCGGGGATTACAATGAGCAGTTCTTC
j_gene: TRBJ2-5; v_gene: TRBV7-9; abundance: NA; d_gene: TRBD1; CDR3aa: CASETPEGQGRKTQYF; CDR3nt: TGTGCCAGCGAAACCCCTGAAGGACAGGGAAGGAAGACCCAGTACTTC
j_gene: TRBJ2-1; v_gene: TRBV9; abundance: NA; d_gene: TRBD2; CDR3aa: CASSVGLAENNEQFF; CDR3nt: TGTGCCAGCAGCGTAGGGCTAGCGGAGAACAATGAGCAGTTCTTC
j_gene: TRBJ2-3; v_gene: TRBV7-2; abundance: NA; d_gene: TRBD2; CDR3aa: CASSSQRETFTDTQYF; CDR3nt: TGTGCCAGCAGCTCTCAGCGGGAGACTTTCACAGATACGCAGTATTTT
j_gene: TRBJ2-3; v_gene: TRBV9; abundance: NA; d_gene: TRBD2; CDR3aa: CASSLLAGSIDTQYF; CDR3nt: TGTGCCAGCAGCTTACTAGCGGGATCGATAGATACGCAGTATTTT
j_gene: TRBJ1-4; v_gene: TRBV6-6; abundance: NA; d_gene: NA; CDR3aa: CASSSGVRIGKLFF; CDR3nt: TGTGCCAGCAGTTCAGGGGTGAGGATCGGAAAACTGTTTTTT
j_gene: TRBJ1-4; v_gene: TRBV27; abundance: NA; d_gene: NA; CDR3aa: CASSEIQGFRLSNEKLFF; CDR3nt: TGTGCCAGCAGTGAAATACAGGGATTTCGCCTCTCTAATGAAAAACTGTTTTTT
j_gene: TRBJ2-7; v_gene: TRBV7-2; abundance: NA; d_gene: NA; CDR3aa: CASSTTGSVGQYF; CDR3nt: TGTGCCAGCAGCACTACAGGGTCGGTAGGGCAGTACTTC
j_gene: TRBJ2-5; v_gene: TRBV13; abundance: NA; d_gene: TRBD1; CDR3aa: CASSWEGQGKKETQYF; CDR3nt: TGTGCCAGCAGCTGGGAGGGACAGGGCAAGAAGGAGACCCAGTACTTC